The present TCR beta chain was sequenced within a study of Graves' ophthalmopathy and Graves' hyperthyroidism. The TCR beta CDR3 regions underwent amplification from RNA transcripts. Scientists carried out first-round RT-PCR using HTBI primers and then a second-round multiplex PCR. TCRdb analysed the multiplex PCR reads with MiXCR anew, one entry per CDR3 protein. The data show 660,000 or so distinct CDR3 sequences, 35% to 45% seen once. Ophthalmopathy donors' eye disease showed moderate-to-severe activity, CAS of at least 3, NOSPECS of at least 4 and duration under 3 months. From fresh peripheral blood, around 10 ml in volume, the PBMCs were obtained. Specimen: peripheral blood. This TCR was sampled from an adult man with Graves' ophthalmopathy.

CDR3 protein: CASSSQGRGSEAFF. The CDR3 DNA reads as TGTGCCAGCAGCTCACAGGGAAGGGGTTCGGAAGCTTTCTTT. This sequence joins TRBV11-1 and TRBJ1-1, with D perhaps TRBD1 (6 bases). CDR3 length: 14 amino acids. Trimming removed 4 bases at V and 8 bases at J, with 17 bases between. Germline V gene lookup returns CDR1 SGHAT and CDR2 FQDESV (reference sequence).